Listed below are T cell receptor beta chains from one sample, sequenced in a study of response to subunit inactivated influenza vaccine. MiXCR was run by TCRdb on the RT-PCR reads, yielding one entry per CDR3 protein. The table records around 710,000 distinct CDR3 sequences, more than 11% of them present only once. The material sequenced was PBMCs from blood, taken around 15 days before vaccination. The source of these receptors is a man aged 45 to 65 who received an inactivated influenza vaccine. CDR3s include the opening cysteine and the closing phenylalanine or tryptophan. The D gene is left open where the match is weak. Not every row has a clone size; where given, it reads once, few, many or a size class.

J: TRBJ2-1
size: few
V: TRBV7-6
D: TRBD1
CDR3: CASSLVEDRGYNEQFF
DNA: TGTGCCAGCAGCTTGGTAGAGGACAGGGGTTACAATGAGCAGTTCTTC

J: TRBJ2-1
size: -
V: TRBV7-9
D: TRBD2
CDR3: CASSRQTSSGRENEQFF
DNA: TGTGCCAGCAGCCGGCAGACTAGTAGCGGGAGGGAAAATGAGCAGTTCTTC

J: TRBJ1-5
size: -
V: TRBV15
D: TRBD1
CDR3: CATSRDVDRANQPQHF
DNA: TGTGCCACCAGCAGAGACGTGGACAGGGCGAATCAGCCCCAGCATTTT

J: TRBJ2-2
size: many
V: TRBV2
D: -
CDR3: CASSEFPNTGELFF
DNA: TGTGCCAGCAGTGAGTTTCCGAACACCGGGGAGCTGTTTTTT

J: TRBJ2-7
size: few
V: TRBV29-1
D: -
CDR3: CSVDPGGNTYEQYF
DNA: TGCAGCGTTGATCCGGGCGGGAACACCTACGAGCAGTACTTC

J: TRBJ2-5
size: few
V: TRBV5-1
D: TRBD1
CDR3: CASRSGTALVETQYF
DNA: TGCGCCAGCAGGTCCGGGACAGCCTTGGTGGAGACCCAGTACTTC

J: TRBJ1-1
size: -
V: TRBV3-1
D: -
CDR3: CASSQGGFGAEAFF
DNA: TGTGCCAGCAGCCAAGGGGGGTTCGGTGCTGAAGCTTTCTTT

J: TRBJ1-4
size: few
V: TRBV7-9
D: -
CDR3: CAATLATSQRGNEKLFF
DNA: TGTGCCGCCACCCTAGCCACCTCGCAAAGGGGTAATGAAAAACTGTTTTTT

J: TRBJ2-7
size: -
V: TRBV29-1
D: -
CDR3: CSVETANGAHVQYF
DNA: TGCAGCGTAGAAACTGCCAACGGCGCCCACGTGCAGTACTTC

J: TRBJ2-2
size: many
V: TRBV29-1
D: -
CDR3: CSGFRGANTGELFF
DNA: TGCAGCGGCTTCAGGGGGGCGAACACCGGGGAGCTGTTTTTT

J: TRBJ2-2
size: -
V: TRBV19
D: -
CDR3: CASSTQGVPGELFF
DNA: TGTGCCAGTAGTACCCAGGGTGTCCCCGGGGAGCTGTTTTTT

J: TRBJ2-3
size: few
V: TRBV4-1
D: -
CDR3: CASSQDGAGGADTQYF
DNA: TGCGCCAGCAGCCAAGATGGTGCAGGAGGCGCAGATACGCAGTATTTT

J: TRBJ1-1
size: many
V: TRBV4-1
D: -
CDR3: CASSQRNRNTEAFF
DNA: TGCGCCAGCAGCCAACGTAATAGGAACACTGAAGCTTTCTTT

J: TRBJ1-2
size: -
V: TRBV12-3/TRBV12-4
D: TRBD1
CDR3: CASKGADYGYTF
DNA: TGTGCCAGCAAGGGGGCGGACTATGGCTACACCTTC

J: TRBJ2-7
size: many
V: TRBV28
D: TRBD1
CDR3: CASSSGTGVYEQYF
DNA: TGTGCCAGCAGTTCCGGGACAGGGGTCTACGAGCAGTACTTC

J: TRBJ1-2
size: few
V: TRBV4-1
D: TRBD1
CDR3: CASSQGTRGIYGYTF
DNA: TGCGCCAGCAGCCAAGGGACCAGGGGGATCTATGGCTACACCTTC

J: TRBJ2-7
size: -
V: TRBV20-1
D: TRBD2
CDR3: CSARSRRREALYEQYF
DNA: TGCAGTGCTAGAAGCCGCCGGCGGGAGGCCCTCTACGAGCAGTACTTC

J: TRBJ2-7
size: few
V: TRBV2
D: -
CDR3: CASSEGGTFYEQYF
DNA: TGTGCCAGCAGTGAAGGTGGGACGTTTTACGAGCAGTACTTC

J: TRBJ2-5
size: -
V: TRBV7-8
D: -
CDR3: CASSLALARGETQYF
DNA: TGTGCCAGCAGCTTAGCACTGGCCAGGGGAGAGACCCAGTACTTC

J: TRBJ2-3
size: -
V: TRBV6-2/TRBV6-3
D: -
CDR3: CASSYSFGSAQYF
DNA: TGTGCCAGCAGTTACTCGTTTGGGAGCGCGCAGTATTTT

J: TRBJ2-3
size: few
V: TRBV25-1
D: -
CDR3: CASGPTDTQYF
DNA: TGTGCCAGCGGGCCCACAGATACGCAGTATTTT

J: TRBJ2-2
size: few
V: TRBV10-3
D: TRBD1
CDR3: CAIRGGANTGELFF
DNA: TGTGCCATTAGAGGGGGCGCGAACACCGGGGAGCTGTTTTTT

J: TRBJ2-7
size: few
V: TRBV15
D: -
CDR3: CATSSPPGEQYF
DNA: TGTGCCACCAGCAGCCCTCCAGGGGAGCAGTACTTC

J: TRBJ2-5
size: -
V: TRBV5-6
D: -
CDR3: CASSLEPGEETQYF
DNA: TGTGCCAGCAGCTTGGAGCCAGGAGAAGAGACCCAGTACTTC

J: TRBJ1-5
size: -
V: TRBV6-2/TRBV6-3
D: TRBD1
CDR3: CASKGQGNQPQHF
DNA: TGTGCCAGCAAAGGACAGGGCAATCAGCCCCAGCATTTT

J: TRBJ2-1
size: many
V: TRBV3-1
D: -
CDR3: CASSQGLRDEQFF
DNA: TGTGCCAGCAGCCAAGGATTGCGCGATGAGCAGTTCTTC

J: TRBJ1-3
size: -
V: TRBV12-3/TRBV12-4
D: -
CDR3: CASRRPSQGNTIYF
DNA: TGTGCCAGCAGACGACCATCCCAGGGAAACACCATATATTTT

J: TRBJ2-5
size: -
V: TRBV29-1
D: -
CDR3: CSVEGGTGYTETQYF
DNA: TGCAGCGTTGAAGGTGGAACTGGATATACAGAGACCCAGTACTTC

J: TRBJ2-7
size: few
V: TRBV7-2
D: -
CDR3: CASSLRRAGKYEQYF
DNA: TGTGCCAGCAGCTTGAGGAGGGCAGGGAAATACGAGCAGTACTTC

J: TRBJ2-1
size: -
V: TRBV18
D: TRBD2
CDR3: CASSPSGLAGGQGGNEQFF
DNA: TGTGCCAGCTCACCGTCCGGACTAGCGGGAGGTCAAGGGGGCAATGAGCAGTTCTTC

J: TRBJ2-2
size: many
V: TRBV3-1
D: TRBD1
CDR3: CASRGTGYGELFF
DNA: TGTGCCAGCAGAGGGACAGGGTACGGGGAGCTGTTTTTT

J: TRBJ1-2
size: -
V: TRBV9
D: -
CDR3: CASSVGMEGYGYTF
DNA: TGTGCCAGCAGCGTAGGGATGGAGGGGTATGGCTACACCTTC

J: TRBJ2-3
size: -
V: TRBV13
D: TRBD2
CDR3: CASSWTSGSQDTQYF
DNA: TGTGCCAGCAGCTGGACTAGCGGGAGTCAAGATACGCAGTATTTT

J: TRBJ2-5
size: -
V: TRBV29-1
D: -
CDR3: CSVVTGGETQYF
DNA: TGCAGCGTTGTGACAGGTGGAGAGACCCAGTACTTC

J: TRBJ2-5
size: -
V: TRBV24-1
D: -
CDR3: CATSDPGNQETQYF
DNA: TGTGCCACCAGTGATCCAGGGAACCAAGAGACCCAGTACTTC

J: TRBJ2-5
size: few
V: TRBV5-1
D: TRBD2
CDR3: CASSAGLAGVETQYF
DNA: TGCGCCAGCAGCGCGGGACTAGCGGGGGTGGAGACCCAGTACTTC

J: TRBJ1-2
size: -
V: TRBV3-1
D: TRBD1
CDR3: CASSSGTGSLGYTF
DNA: TGTGCCAGCAGTTCCGGGACAGGGTCCCTTGGCTACACCTTC

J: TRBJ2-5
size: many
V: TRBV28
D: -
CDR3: CASSFLGQGGETQYF
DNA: TGTGCCAGCAGTTTCCTAGGGCAGGGAGGCGAGACCCAGTACTTC